A selection of T cell receptor beta chains follows, all from one sample in a study of blood T cell repertoires in COVID-19. Assay used: immunoSEQ multiplex PCR; TCRdb lists only in-frame clones, some missing. Of roughly 250,000 clones listed, roughly 88% are singletons. The sample consisted of peripheral blood. All receptors come from a human donor with COVID-19, enrolled during active disease. The donor label of this sample is uncertain. The CDR3 runs from the conserved cysteine through the conserved F or W. A D gene is named only where the DNA matches it firmly. Where a row states a size, it is once, few, many or the class of an expanded clone; other rows omit it.

cdr3_length,d_call,j_call,clone_size,v_call,cdr3_aa,cdr3_nt
16,NA,TRBJ2-1,NA,TRBV5-4,CASSLNLEAPYNEQFF,TGTGCCAGCAGCTTGAATCTGGAGGCCCCATACAATGAGCAGTTCTTC
12,NA,TRBJ1-1,once,TRBV19,CASSTSGSEAFF,TGTGCCAGTAGTACTTCCGGGTCGGAAGCTTTCTTT
16,TRBD2,TRBJ2-5,NA,TRBV3-1/TRBV3-2,CASSLVALSGKGTQYF,TGTGCCAGCAGCCTAGTGGCACTCAGCGGGAAGGGGACCCAGTACTTC
15,NA,TRBJ1-3,NA,TRBV28,CASSMGPSSGNTIYF,TGTGCCAGCAGTATGGGTCCTAGCTCTGGAAACACCATATATTTT
14,NA,TRBJ2-3,NA,TRBV28,CASSFAGAPHGQYF,TGTGCCAGCAGTTTTGCAGGGGCGCCCCATGGGCAGTATTTT
14,NA,TRBJ2-5,NA,TRBV5-4,CASSLISGQETQYF,TGTGCCAGCAGCTTGATATCCGGTCAAGAGACCCAGTACTTC
14,TRBD1,TRBJ1-2,NA,TRBV2,CASSERTGNYGYTF,TGTGCCAGCAGTGAGAGGACAGGAAACTATGGCTACACCTTC
16,NA,TRBJ2-3,NA,TRBV28,CASSLPPRPPESTQYF,TGTGCCAGCAGTTTACCACCGCGCCCCCCGGAGAGTACGCAGTATTTT
19,TRBD1,TRBJ2-6,NA,TRBV4-2,CASSQEPDRGFSGANVLTF,TGTGCCAGCAGCCAAGAACCGGACAGGGGGTTTTCTGGGGCCAACGTCCTGACTTTC
17,NA,TRBJ1-1,NA,TRBV4-1,CASSHPSFEGINTEAFF,TGCGCCAGCAGCCACCCCAGCTTCGAGGGAATTAATACTGAAGCTTTCTTT
13,NA,TRBJ2-7,NA,TRBV28,CASSQYGPYEQYF,TGTGCCAGCAGCCAATATGGGCCCTACGAGCAGTACTTC
15,TRBD1,TRBJ1-5,NA,TRBV5-5,CASSLGDSVWQPQHF,TGTGCCAGCAGCTTGGGGGACAGCGTTTGGCAGCCCCAGCATTTT
11,NA,TRBJ1-2,NA,TRBV27,CASGGVGGYTF,TGTGCCTCCGGGGGGGTTGGGGGCTACACCTTC
14,TRBD1,TRBJ1-2,NA,TRBV28,CASSPPGQLYGYTF,TGTGCCAGCAGTCCCCCGGGACAGCTATATGGCTACACCTTC
16,NA,TRBJ2-1,NA,TRBV21-1,CASSKDGTGGRDEQFF,TGTGCCAGCAGCAAAGATGGGACAGGGGGCAGGGATGAGCAGTTCTTC
18,TRBD2,TRBJ2-3,NA,TRBV11-2,CASSLAVSGRPGTDTQYF,TGTGCCAGCAGCTTAGCGGTTAGCGGGAGGCCGGGCACAGATACGCAGTATTTT